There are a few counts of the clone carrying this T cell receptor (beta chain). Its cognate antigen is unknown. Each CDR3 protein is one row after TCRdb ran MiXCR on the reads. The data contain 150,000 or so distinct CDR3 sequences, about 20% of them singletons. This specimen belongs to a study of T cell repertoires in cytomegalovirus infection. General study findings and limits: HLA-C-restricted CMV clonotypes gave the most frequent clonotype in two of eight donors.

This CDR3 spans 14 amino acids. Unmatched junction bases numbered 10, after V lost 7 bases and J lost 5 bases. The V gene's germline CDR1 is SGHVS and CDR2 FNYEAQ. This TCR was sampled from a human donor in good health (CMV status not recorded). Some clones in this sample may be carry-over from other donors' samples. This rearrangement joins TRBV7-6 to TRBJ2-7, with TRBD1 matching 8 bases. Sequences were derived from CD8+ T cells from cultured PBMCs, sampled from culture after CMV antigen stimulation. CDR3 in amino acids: CASKVAGGLDEQYF. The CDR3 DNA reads TGTGCCAGCAAGGTGGCAGGGGGCCTCGACGAGCAGTACTTC.